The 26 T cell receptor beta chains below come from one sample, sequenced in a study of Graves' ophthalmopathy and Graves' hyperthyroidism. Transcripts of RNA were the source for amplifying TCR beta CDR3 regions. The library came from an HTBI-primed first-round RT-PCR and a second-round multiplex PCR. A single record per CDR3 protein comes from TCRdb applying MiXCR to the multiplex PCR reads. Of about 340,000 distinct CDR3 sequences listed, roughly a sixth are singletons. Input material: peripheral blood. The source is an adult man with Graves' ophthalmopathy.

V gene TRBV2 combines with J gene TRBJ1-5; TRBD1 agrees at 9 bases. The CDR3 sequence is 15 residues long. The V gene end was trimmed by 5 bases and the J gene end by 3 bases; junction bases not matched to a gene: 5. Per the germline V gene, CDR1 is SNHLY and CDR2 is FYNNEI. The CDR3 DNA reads TGTGCCAGCAGTCCGGGACAGGGACTCAATCAGCCCCAGCATTTT. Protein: CASSPGQGLNQPQHF.

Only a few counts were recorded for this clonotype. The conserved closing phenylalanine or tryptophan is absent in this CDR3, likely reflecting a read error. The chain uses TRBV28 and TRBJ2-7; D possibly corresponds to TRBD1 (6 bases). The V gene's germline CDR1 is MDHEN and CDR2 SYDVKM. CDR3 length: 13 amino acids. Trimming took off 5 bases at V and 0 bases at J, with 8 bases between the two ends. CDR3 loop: CASSIGGSYEQYI. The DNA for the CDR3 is TGTGCCAGCAGTATAGGGGGCTCCTACGAGCAGTACATC.

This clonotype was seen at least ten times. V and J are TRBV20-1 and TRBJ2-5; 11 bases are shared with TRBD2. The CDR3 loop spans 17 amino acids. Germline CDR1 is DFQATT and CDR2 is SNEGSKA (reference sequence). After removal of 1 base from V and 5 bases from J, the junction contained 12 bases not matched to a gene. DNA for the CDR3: TGCAGTGCTAGAGGTGTAACTAGCGGGAGCGGGGGTGAGACCCAGTACTTC. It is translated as CSARGVTSGSGGETQYF.

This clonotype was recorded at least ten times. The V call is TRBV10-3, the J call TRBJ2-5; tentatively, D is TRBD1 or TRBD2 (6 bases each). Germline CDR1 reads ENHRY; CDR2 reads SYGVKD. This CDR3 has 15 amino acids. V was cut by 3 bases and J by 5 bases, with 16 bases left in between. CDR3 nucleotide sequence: TGTGCCATCAGTGACCGTTCAGGGGCGGGGGAGACCCAGTACTTC. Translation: CAISDRSGAGETQYF.

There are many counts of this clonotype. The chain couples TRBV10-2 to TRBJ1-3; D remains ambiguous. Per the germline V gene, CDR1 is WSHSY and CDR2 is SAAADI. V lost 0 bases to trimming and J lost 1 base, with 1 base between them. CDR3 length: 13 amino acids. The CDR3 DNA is TGCGCCAGCAGTGAGTCGTCTGGAAACACCATATATTTT. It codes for CASSESSGNTIYF.

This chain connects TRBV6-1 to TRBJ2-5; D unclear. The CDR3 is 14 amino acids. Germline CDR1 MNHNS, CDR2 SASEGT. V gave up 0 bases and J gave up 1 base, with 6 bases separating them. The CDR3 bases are TGTGCCAGCAGTGAAGCCAGGTTCCAAGAGACCCAGTACTTC. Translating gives CASSEARFQETQYF.

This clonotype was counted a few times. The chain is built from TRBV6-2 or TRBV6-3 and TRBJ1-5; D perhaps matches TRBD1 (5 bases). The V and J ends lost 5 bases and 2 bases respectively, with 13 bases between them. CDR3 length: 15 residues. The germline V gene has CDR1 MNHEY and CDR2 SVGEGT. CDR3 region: CASSDGTVGNQPQHF. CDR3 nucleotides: TGTGCCAGCAGTGACGGGACTGTGGGCAATCAGCCCCAGCATTTT.

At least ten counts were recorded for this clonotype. As DNA, the CDR3 is TGTGCCAGCAGGGTGACAGGGACCGTGGTGGGGCAGTACTTC. Protein product: CASRVTGTVVGQYF. J is TRBJ2-7 and V is TRBV6-1, with 7 bases aligning to TRBD1. The CDR3 totals 14 residues. Losses at the gene ends were 6 bases for V and 9 bases for J; bases not matched to a gene: 14. CDR1 MNHNS and CDR2 SASEGT come from the germline V gene.

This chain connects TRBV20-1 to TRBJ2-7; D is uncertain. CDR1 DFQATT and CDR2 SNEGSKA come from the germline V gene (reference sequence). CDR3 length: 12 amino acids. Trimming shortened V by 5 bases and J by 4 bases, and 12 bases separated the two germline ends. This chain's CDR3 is CSAPKAGYEQYF. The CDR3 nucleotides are TGCAGTGCTCCGAAGGCCGGGTACGAGCAGTACTTC.

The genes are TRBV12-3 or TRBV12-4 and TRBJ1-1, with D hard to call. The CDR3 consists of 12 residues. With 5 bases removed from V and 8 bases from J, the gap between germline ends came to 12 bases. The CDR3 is CASSPGRREAFF. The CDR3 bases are TGTGCCAGCAGTCCCGGGAGGAGGGAAGCTTTCTTT.

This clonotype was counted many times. The CDR3 is CASSRAGDETQYF. In DNA, the CDR3 is TGTGCCAGTAGTAGGGCAGGGGATGAGACCCAGTACTTC. This chain joins TRBV19 and TRBJ2-5; D possibly corresponds to TRBD1 (6 bases). From germline, CDR1 is LNHDA and CDR2 SQIVND (reference sequence). The CDR3 length is 13 residues. The V gene lost 4 bases and the J gene lost 5 bases, with 11 bases spanning the gap.

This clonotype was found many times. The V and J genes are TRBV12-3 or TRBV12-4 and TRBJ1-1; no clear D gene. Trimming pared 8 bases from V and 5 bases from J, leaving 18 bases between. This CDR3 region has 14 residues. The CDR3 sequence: CASRPPVAGTEAFF. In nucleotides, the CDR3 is TGTGCCAGCCGACCCCCCGTCGCAGGTACTGAAGCTTTCTTT.

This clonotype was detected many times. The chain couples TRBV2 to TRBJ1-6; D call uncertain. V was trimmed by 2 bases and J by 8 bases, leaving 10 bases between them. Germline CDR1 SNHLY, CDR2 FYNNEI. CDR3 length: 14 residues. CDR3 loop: CASSERAMHSPLHF. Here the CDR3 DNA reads TGTGCCAGCAGTGAACGGGCCATGCATTCACCCCTCCACTTT.

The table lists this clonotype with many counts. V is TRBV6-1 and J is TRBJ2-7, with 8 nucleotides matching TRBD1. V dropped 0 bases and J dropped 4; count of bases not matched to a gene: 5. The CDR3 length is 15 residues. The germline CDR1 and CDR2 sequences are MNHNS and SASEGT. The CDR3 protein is CASSEADRTGYEQYF. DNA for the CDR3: TGTGCCAGCAGTGAAGCGGATCGGACAGGGTACGAGCAGTACTTC.

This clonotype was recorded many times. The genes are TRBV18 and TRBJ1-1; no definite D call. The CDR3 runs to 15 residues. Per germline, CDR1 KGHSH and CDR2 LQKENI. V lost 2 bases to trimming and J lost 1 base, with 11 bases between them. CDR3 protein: CASSPSPNENTEAFF. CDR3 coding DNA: TGTGCCAGCTCACCATCGCCCAACGAGAACACTGAAGCTTTCTTT.

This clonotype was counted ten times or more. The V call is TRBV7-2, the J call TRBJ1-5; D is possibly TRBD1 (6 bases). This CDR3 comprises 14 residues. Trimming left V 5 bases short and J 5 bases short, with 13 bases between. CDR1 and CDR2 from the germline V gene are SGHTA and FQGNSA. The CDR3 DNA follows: TGTGCCAGCAGCCGCCCGGGGGCCGATCAGCCCCAGCATTTT. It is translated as CASSRPGADQPQHF.

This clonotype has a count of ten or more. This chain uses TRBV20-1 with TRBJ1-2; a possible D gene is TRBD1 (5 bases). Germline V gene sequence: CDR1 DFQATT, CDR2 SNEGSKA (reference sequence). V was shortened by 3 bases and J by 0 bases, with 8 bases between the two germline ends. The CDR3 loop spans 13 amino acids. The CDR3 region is CSASVGPNYGYTF. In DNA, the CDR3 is TGCAGTGCTAGTGTGGGACCTAACTATGGCTACACCTTC.

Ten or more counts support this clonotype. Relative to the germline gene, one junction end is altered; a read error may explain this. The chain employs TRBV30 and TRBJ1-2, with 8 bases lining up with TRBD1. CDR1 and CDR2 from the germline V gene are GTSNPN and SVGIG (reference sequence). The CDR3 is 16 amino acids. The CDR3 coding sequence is TGTGCCTGGTTAGGGACAGGCCTAACTACTAACTGTGGCTACACCTTC. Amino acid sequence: CAWLGTGLTTNCGYTF.

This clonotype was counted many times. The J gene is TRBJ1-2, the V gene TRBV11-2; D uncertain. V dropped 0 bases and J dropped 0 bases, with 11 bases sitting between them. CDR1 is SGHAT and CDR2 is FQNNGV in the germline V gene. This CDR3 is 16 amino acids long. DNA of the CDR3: TGTGCCAGCAGCTTAGATATAGGACGCTCTAACTATGGCTACACCTTC. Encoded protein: CASSLDIGRSNYGYTF.

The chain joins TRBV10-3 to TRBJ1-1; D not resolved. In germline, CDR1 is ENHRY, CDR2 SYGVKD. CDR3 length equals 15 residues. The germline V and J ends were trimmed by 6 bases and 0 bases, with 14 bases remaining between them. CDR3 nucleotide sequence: TGTGCCATCAGCCCCGGCGATGCCATGAACACTGAAGCTTTCTTT. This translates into CAISPGDAMNTEAFF.

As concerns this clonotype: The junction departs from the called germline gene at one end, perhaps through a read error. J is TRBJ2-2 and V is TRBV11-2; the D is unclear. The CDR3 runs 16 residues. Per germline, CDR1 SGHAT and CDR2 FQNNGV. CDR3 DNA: TGTGCCAGCAGCTTGAGTTCAGCGCGGAACACCTGGGAGCTGTTTTTT. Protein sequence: CASSLSSARNTWELFF.

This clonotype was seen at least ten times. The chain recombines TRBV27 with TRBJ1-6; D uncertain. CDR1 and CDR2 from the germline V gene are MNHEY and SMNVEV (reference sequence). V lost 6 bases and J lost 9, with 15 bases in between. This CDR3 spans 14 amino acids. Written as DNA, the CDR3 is TGTGCCAGCAGCCGCGGACTGGGAGTTTCACCCCTCCACTTT. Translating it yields CASSRGLGVSPLHF.

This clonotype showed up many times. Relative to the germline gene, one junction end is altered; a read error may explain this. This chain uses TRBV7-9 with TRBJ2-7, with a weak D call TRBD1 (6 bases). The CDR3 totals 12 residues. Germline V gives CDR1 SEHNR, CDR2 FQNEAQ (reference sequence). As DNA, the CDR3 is TGTGCCGCAATTGGAGCTGGGGGCGAGCAGCACTTC. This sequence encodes CAAIGAGGEQHF.

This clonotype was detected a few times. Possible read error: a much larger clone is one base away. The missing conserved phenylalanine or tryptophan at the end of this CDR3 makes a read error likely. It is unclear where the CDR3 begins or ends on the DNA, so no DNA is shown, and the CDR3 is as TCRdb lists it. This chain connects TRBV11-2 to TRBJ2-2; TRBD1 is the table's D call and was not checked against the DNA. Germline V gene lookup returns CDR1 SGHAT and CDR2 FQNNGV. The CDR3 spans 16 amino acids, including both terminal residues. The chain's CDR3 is CASSPGTLGTPGSCFY.

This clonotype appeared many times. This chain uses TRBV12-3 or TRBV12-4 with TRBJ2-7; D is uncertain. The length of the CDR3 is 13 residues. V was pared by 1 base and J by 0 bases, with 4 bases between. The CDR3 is CASSLGASYEQYF. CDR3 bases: TGTGCCAGCAGTTTAGGTGCCTCCTACGAGCAGTACTTC.

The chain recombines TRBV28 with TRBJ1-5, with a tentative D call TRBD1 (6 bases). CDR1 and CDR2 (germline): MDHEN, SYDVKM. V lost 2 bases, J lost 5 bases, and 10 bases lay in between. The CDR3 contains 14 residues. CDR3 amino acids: CASSLGGHYQPQHF. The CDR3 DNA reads TGTGCCAGCAGTTTAGGGGGGCATTATCAGCCCCAGCATTTT.